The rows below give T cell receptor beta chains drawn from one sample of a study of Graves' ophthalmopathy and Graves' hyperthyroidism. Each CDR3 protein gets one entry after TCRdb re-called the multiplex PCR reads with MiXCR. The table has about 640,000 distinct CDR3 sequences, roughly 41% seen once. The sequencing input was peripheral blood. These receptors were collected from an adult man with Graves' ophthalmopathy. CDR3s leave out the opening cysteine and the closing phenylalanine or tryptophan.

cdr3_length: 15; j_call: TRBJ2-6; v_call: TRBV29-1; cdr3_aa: SVEETNRGPGANVLT
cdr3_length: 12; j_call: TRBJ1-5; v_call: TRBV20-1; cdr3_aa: SASPGTVAQPQH
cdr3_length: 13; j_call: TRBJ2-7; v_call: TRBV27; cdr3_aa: ASSSVAATPYEQY
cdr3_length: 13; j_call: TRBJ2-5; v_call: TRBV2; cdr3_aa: ASSSLPGLAGTQY
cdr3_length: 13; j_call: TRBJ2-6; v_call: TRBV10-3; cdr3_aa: ASRQGEVGANVLT
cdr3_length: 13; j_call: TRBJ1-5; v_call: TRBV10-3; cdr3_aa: AISMGQGRNQPQH
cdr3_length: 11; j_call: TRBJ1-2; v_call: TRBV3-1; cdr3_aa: ASTQERVYGYT
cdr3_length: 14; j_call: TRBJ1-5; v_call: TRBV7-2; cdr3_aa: ASSLRAGSNNQPQH
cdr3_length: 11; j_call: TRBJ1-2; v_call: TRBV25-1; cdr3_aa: ASSEGGIGGYT
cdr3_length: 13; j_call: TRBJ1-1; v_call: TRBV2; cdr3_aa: ASSERTGTNTEAF
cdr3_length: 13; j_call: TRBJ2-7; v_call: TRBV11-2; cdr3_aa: ASSLVAVSSYEQY
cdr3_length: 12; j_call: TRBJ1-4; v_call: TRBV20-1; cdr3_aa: SARAYGTNEKLF
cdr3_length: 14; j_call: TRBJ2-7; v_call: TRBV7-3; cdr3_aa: ASSPPPAGGLWEQY
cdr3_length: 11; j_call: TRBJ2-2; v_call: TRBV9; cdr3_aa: ASSVEGTGELF
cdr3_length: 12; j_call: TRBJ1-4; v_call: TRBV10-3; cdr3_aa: AIRNTGLNEKLF
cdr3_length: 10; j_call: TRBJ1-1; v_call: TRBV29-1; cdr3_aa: AWRAVNTEAF
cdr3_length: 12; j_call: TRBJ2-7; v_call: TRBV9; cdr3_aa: ASSPQGGDYEQY
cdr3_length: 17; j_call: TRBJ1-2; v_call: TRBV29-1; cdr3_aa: SVEELGGQGALANYGYT
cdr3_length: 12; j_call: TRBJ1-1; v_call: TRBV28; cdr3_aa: ASSPGSIGTEAF
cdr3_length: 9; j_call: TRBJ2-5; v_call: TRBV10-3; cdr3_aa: AISVGETQY
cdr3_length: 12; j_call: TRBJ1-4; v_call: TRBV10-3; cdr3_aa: AISEAGGGEKLF
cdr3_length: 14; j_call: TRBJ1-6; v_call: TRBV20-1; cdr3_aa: SAGRAGSSYNSPLH
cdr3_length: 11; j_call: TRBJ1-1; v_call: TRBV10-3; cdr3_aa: AINTGGGTEAF
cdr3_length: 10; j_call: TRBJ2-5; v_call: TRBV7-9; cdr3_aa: ASSLSTATQY
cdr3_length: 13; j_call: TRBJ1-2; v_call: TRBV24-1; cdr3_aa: ATSERQGAGYGYT
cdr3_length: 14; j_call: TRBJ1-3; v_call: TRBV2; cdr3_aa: ATLLGDTSSGNTIY
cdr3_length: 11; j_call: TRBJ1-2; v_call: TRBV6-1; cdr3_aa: ASSYSGIRGYT
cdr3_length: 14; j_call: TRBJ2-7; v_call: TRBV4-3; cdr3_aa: ASSQATRAGQHEQY
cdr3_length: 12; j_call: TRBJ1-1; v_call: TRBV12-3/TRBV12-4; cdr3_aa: TSSLQQVNTEAF